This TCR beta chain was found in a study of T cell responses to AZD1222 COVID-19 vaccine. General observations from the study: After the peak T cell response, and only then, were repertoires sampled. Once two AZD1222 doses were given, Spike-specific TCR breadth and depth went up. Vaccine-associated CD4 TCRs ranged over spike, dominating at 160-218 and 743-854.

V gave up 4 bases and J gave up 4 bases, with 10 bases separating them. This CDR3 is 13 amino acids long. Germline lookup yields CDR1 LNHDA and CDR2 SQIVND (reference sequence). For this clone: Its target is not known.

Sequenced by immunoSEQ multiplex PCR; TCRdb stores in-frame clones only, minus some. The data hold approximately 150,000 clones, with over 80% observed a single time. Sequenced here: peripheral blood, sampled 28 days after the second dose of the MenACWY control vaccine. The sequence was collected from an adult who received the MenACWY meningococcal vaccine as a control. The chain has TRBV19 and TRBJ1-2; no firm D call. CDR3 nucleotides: TGTGCCAGTAGTACCACCCCTGGCTATGGCTACACCTTC. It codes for CASSTTPGYGYTF.